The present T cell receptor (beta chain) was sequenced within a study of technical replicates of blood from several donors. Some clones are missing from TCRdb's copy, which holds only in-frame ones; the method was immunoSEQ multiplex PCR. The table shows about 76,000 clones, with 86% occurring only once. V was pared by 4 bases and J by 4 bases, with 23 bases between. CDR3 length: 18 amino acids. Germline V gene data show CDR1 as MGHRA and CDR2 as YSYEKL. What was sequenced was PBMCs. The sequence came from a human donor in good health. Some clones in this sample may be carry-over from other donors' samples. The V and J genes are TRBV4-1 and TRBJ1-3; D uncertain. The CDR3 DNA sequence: TGCGCCAGCAGCCGAGCAGTTTTTGAGGCTCCAGAAGGAAACACCATATATTTT. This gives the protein CASSRAVFEAPEGNTIYF.